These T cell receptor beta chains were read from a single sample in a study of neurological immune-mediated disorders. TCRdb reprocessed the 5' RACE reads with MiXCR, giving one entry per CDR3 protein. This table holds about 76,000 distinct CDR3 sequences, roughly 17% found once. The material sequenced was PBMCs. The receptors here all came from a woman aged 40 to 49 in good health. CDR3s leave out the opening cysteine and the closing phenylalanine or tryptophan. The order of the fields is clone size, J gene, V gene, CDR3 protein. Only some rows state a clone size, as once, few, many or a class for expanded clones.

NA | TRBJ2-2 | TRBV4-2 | ASSHGPLTANTGELF
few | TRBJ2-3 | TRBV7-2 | ASSSPPGARDTQY
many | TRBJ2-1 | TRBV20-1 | SASEPGLANEQF
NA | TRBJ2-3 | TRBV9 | ASSVVGRGTGLFTDTQY
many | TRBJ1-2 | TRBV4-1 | ASSLTGLRGYT
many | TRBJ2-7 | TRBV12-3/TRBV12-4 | ASTLQGIYEQY
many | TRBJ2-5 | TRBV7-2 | ASSLGRQETQY
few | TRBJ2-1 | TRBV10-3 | AIGQVSSEQF
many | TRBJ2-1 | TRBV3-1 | ASMKSGSGSYNEQF
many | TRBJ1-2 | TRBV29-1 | SVEDDRSGYT
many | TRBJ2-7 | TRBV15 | ATSRESAGASYEQY
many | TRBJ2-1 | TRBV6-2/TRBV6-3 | ASSNPGPYNEQF
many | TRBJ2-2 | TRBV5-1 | ASSGSPTGELF
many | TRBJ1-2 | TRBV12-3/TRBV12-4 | ASSAGHGDYGYT
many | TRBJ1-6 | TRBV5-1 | ASSLGRDRAPNSPLH
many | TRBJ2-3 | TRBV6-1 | ASSEASGLDTQY